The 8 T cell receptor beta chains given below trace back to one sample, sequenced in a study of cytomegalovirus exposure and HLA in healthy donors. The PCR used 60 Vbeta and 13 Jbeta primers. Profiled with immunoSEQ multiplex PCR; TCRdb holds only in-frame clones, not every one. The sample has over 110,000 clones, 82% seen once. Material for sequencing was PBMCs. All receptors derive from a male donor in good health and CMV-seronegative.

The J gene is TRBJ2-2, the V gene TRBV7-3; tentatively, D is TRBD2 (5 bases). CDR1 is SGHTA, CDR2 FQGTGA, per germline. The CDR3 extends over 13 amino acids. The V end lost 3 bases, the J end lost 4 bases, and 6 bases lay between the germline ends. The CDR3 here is CASSFGGTGELFF. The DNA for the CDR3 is TGTGCCAGCAGCTTCGGAGGCACCGGGGAGCTGTTTTTT.

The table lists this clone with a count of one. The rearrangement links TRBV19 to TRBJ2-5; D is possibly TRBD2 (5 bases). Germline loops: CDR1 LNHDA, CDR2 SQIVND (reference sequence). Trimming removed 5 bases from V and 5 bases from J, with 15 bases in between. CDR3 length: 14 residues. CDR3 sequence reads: CASSQPLVPETQYF. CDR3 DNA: TGTGCCAGTAGTCAACCACTAGTTCCGGAGACCCAGTACTTC.

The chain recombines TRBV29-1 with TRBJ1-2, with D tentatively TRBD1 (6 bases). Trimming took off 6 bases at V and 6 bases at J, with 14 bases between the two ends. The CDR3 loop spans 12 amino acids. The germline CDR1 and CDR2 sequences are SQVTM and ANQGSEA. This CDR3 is CSVEGGRDGYTF. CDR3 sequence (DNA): TGCAGCGTCGAGGGGGGGCGAGATGGCTACACCTTC.

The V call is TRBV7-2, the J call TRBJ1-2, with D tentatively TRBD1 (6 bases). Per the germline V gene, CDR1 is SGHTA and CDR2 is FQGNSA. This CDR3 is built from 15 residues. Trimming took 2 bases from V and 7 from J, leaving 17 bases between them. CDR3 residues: CASSLILWGGGGYTF. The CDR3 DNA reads TGTGCCAGCAGCTTAATATTGTGGGGAGGGGGTGGCTACACCTTC. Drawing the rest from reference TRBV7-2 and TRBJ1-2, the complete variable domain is GAGVSQSPSNKVTEKGKDVELRCDPISGHTALYWYRQSLGQGLEFLIYFQGNSAPDKSGLPSDRFSAERTGGSVSTLTIQRTQQEDSAVYLCASSLILWGGGGYTFGSGTRLTVV.

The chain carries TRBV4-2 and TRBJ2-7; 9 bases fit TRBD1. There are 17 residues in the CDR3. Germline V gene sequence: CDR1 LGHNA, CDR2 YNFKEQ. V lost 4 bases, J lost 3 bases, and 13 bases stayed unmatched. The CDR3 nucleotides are TGTGCCAGCAGCCGAGCAGGGGTCCCGGGACAGGGCTACGAGCAGTACTTC. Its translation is CASSRAGVPGQGYEQYF.

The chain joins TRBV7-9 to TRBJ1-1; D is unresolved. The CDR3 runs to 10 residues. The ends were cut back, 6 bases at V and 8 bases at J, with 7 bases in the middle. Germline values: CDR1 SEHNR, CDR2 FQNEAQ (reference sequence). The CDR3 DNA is TGTGCCAGCAGACTCACGGAAGCTTTCTTT. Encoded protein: CASRLTEAFF.

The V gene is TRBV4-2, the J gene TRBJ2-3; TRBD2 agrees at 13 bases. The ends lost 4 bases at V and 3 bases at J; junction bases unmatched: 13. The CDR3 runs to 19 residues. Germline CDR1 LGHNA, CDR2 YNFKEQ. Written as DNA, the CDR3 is TGTGCCAGCAGCCCAACTAGCGGGAGGGGAGGGTCGTTGACAGATACGCAGTATTTT. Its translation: CASSPTSGRGGSLTDTQYF.

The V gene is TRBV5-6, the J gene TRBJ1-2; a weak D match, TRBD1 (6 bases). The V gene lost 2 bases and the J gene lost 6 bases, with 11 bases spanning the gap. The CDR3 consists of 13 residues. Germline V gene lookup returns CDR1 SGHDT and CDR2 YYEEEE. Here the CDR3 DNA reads TGTGCCAGCAGCTTTTCGGACAGAAATGGCTACACCTTC. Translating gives CASSFSDRNGYTF. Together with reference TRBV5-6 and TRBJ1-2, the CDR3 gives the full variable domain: DAGVTQSPTHLIKTRGQQVTLRCSPKSGHDTVSWYQQALGQGPQFIFQYYEEEERQRGNFPDRFSGHQFPNYSSELNVNALLLGDSALYLCASSFSDRNGYTFGSGTRLTVV.